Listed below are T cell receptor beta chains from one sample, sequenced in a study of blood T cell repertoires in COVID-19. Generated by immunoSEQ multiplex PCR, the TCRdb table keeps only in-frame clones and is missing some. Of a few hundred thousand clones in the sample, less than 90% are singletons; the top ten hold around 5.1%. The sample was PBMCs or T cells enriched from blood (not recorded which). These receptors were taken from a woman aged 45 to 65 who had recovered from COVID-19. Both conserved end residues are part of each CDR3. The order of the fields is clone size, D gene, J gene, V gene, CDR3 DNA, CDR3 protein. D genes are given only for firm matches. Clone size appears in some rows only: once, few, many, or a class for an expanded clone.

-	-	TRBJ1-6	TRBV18	TGTGCCAGCGCCATTGGGAGGCTAGAGAATTCACCCCTCCACTTT	CASAIGRLENSPLHF
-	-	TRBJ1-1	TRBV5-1	TGCGCCAGCAGCGACCGCCGGGGGAAGACAACTGAAGCTTTCTTT	CASSDRRGKTTEAFF
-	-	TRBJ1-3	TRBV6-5	TGTGCCAGCAGTTCTCCGGGGGGCGGAAACACCATATATTTT	CASSSPGGGNTIYF
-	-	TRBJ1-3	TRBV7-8	TGTGCCAGCAGGGTGACAGCCTCTGGAAACACCATATATTTT	CASRVTASGNTIYF
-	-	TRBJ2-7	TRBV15	TGTGCCACCAGCAGAGATTTGGCGGAGCCCTACGAGCAGTACTTC	CATSRDLAEPYEQYF
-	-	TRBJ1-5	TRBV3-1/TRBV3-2	TGTGCCAGCAGCCAAGAATTCGGGGAGGGAGGCAATCAGCCCCAGCATTTT	CASSQEFGEGGNQPQHF
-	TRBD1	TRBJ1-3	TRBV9	TGTGCCAGCAGCGTAGCAGGGGGCGCTAGTGGAAACACCATATATTTT	CASSVAGGASGNTIYF
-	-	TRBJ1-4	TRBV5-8	TGTGCCAGCAGCTTATACATGGCCCACCCGAATGAAAAACTGTTTTTT	CASSLYMAHPNEKLFF
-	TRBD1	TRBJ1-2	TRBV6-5	TGTGCCAGCCGGAGGGGGCAACAGGCTGCCTATGGCTACACCTTC	CASRRGQQAAYGYTF
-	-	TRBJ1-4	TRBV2	TGTGCCAGCAGTGAACGGGGGGCACGGAATGAAAAACTGTTTTTT	CASSERGARNEKLFF
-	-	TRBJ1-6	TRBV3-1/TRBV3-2	TGTGCCAGCAGCCAAGACAGGATTTCACCCCTCCACTTT	CASSQDRISPLHF
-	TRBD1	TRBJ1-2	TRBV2	TGTGCCGGCAAACGTCGGGACAGGGTAGAAGGCTACACCTTC	CAGKRRDRVEGYTF
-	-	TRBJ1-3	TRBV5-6	TGTGCCAGCAGCTTGGGGACCCAGGGATACACCATATATTTT	CASSLGTQGYTIYF
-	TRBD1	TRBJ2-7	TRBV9	TGTGCCAGCAGCGTATCTTGGGCAGGGGGCCGTCGGGAGCAGTACTTC	CASSVSWAGGRREQYF
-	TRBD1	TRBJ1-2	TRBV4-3	TGCGCCAGCAGCCATTCCACAGGGGGCCCCGAAGGCTACACCTTC	CASSHSTGGPEGYTF
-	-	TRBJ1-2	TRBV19	TGTGCCAGTACCCAAACAGGGCTTCACAACTATGGCTACACCTTC	CASTQTGLHNYGYTF
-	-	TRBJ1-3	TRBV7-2	TGTGCCAGCAGCTTAGACGGGGGCTCTGGAAACACCATATATTTT	CASSLDGGSGNTIYF
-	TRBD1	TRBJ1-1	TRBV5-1	TGCGCCAGCAGCCTACGTTCCGGGACAGGGGGTGGGAACACTGAAGCTTTCTTT	CASSLRSGTGGGNTEAFF
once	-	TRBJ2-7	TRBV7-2	TGTGCCAGCAGCCTCAGACGTGGGGGCGAGTACTCTCCTCCTCAAGAGCAGTACTTC	CASSLRRGGEYSPPQEQYF
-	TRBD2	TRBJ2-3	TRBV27	TGTGCCAGCAGCCCTCCTCGGCAGGGACTAGCGGGAGTGAATACGCAGTATTTT	CASSPPRQGLAGVNTQYF
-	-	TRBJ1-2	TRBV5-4	TGTGCCAGCAGTTCTAGCTTTGGCTACACCTTC	CASSSSFGYTF
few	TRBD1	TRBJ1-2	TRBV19	TGTGCCAGTAGTCGACAGGGCGGAGGCTATGGCTACACCTTC	CASSRQGGGYGYTF
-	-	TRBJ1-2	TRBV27	TGTGCCAGCAGGGGGCAGGGGCGGCCAGGCTATGGCTACACCTTC	CASRGQGRPGYGYTF
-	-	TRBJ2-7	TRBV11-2	TGTGCCAGCAGCTTTCAATACGAGCAGTACTTC	CASSFQYEQYF
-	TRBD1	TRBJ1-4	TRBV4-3	TGCGCCAGCAGCCAAGAGGCCAGGGGGAATGAAAAACTGTTTTTT	CASSQEARGNEKLFF
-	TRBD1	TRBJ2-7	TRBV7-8	TGTGCCAGCAGCTCCCGGGGACAGGGGGTGTCCTACGAGCAGTACTTC	CASSSRGQGVSYEQYF
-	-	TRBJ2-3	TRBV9	TGTGCCAGCAGCGTTCTTGGGGCTGGGACGCAGTATTTT	CASSVLGAGTQYF
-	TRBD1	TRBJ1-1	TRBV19	TGTGCCACCTGGAAGAGACAGGGCGATACTGAAGCTTTCTTT	CATWKRQGDTEAFF
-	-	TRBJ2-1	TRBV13	TGTGCCAGCAGCTTTTTTCCCCGATACGAGCGGCAAAGCTCCTACAATGAGCAGTTCTTC	CASSFFPRYERQSSYNEQFF
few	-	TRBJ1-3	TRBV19	TGTGCCAGTAGTCCCCTCGGATCCGGGTCTCCTGGAAACACCATATATTTT	CASSPLGSGSPGNTIYF
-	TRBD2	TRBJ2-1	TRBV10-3	TGTGCCATCAGTGAGGCTAGCGGGAGGCATCACAATGAGCAGTTCTTC	CAISEASGRHHNEQFF
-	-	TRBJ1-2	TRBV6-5	TGTGCCAGCAGTACAGGGATGAACTATGGCTACACCTTC	CASSTGMNYGYTF